This is a list of T cell receptor beta chains from one sample in a study of control samples from healthy donors and cancer patients. The table came from immunoSEQ multiplex PCR; TCRdb's copy has only in-frame clones and leaves some out. The table includes some 220,000 clones, just under 95% detected once. Sequenced input: blood. These TCRs come from a middle-aged man in good health. CDR3s include the opening cysteine and the closing phenylalanine or tryptophan. D genes are given only for firm matches. Clone size, where shown, is once, few, many, or a class for clones that have expanded.

length	size	D	V	J	DNA	CDR3
13	.	.	TRBV6-5	TRBJ1-5	TGTGCCAGCAGCTACAGGGATAATCAGCCCCAGCATTTT	CASSYRDNQPQHF
15	.	TRBD1	TRBV11-3	TRBJ2-2	TGTGCCAGCAGCGACGGACAGGGGACGGACGGGGAGCTGTTTTTT	CASSDGQGTDGELFF
16	.	TRBD2	TRBV7-3	TRBJ2-3	TGTGCCAGCAGCATCCAACTAGCGGGGGCCAGGCATACGCAGTATTTT	CASSIQLAGARHTQYF
16	.	.	TRBV5-1	TRBJ1-3	TGCGCCAGCTCCGAACGGCCGACCGAGGCTGGAAACACCATATATTTT	CASSERPTEAGNTIYF
14	.	.	TRBV4-3	TRBJ1-4	TGCGCCAGCAGCCGCGACAGCTGGGAGGAAAAACTGTTTTTT	CASSRDSWEEKLFF
13	.	.	TRBV12-3/TRBV12-4	TRBJ2-2	TGTGCCAGCAGCTCTTGGGGCTCCGGGGAGCTGTTTTTT	CASSSWGSGELFF
19	once	TRBD2	TRBV28	TRBJ2-5	TGTGCCAGCAGTTCCCTACCGTGGACTAGCGGGGGCAGAAGAGAGACCCAGTACTTC	CASSSLPWTSGGRRETQYF
16	once	.	TRBV3-1/TRBV3-2	TRBJ2-1	TGTGCCAGCAGCCAAGAGGGTGTAAGCTCCTACAATGAGCAGTTCTTC	CASSQEGVSSYNEQFF
14	few	.	TRBV5-4	TRBJ1-1	TGTGCCAGCAGCTCCTATGGGAGGAACACTGAAGCTTTCTTT	CASSSYGRNTEAFF
14	once	.	TRBV11-2	TRBJ1-2	TGTGCCAGCAGCTTAGTACAGGGATCCGATGGCTACACCTTC	CASSLVQGSDGYTF
18	.	TRBD1	TRBV2	TRBJ1-4	TGTGCCAGCAGGGAGGGGGGGACAGGTAGAGAATGGAATGAAAAACTGTTTTTT	CASREGGTGREWNEKLFF
15	.	.	TRBV6-5	TRBJ2-7	TGTGCCAGCAGTTACTCCCAGCTCGGAGGAAACGAGCAGTACTTC	CASSYSQLGGNEQYF
16	.	.	TRBV27	TRBJ1-2	TGTGCCAGCAGTCTGAACCCCGCAGAAGGGAGTTATGGCTACACCTTC	CASSLNPAEGSYGYTF
14	.	.	TRBV6-5	TRBJ1-5	TGTGCCAGCGATAGGGCGCGGTCCAATCAGCCCCAGCATTTT	CASDRARSNQPQHF
17	.	TRBD1	TRBV15	TRBJ1-2	TGTGCCACCAGTCAGGACAGGGCGAAAGCCAGGCAATATGGCTACACCTTC	CATSQDRAKARQYGYTF
16	.	.	TRBV18	TRBJ1-1	TGTGCCAGCTCACCGGGCCAAAACAGTTTGAACACTGAAGCTTTCTTT	CASSPGQNSLNTEAFF
17	.	.	TRBV21-1	TRBJ2-5	TGTGCCAGCAGCAAAGTAAGGTTCGGGACAACTCAAGAGACCCAGTACTTC	CASSKVRFGTTQETQYF
13	.	.	TRBV5-6	TRBJ2-7	TGTGCCAGCAGCTTGTTTCCGAGCAGCGAGCAGTACTTC	CASSLFPSSEQYF
15	once	.	TRBV6-5	TRBJ1-3	TGTGCCAGCAGCGACCGGGACGGCTCTGGAAACACCATATATTTT	CASSDRDGSGNTIYF
13	once	TRBD1	TRBV19	TRBJ1-5	TGTGCCACCAGGGGACAGTACAATCAGCCCCAGCATTTT	CATRGQYNQPQHF
14	.	TRBD1	TRBV5-5	TRBJ1-4	TGTGCCAGCAGCTTGGTACAGGGGAATGAAAAACTGTTTTTT	CASSLVQGNEKLFF
18	.	TRBD1	TRBV5-6	TRBJ2-2	TGTGCCAGCTGTTCTATGAGTGTTAGGGGGCGCGTCACCGGGGAGCTGTTTTTT	CASCSMSVRGRVTGELFF
13	.	.	TRBV12-3/TRBV12-4	TRBJ1-1	TGTGCCAGCAGTTTGGCAGGGGACCTTGAAGCTTTCTTT	CASSLAGDLEAFF
14	once	.	TRBV7-9	TRBJ1-4	TGTGCCAGCAGTTTCGACAGCCTGAATGAAAAACTGTTTTTT	CASSFDSLNEKLFF
11	.	.	TRBV20-1	TRBJ1-2	TGCAGTGCTAGATCGGGGGTTGGCTACACCTTC	CSARSGVGYTF
14	.	TRBD1	TRBV7-2	TRBJ1-4	TGTGCCAGCAGCTTAACAGGGGCAAGGGAAAAACTGTTTTTT	CASSLTGAREKLFF
12	.	.	TRBV18	TRBJ2-5	TGTGCCAGCTCACCGATCCAAGAGACCCAGTACTTC	CASSPIQETQYF
15	.	TRBD1	TRBV10-3	TRBJ2-1	TGTGCCATCAGTGAAGTGACAGGGCTCCACAATGAGCAGTTCTTC	CAISEVTGLHNEQFF
15	.	TRBD2	TRBV28	TRBJ2-2	TGTGCCAGCAGCCCCGGGACTAGCGGTAACGGGGAGCTGTTTTTT	CASSPGTSGNGELFF
15	.	TRBD1	TRBV6-5	TRBJ1-4	TGTGCCAGCAGTCAGGGGGCCTACGAGAATGAAAAACTGTTTTTT	CASSQGAYENEKLFF
19	.	TRBD1	TRBV28	TRBJ2-4	TGTGCCAGCAGTTTACCCGGGACAGGGGGCGCCGGGACCAAAAACATTCAGTACTTC	CASSLPGTGGAGTKNIQYF
15	few	TRBD1	TRBV7-2	TRBJ2-7	TGTGCCAGCAGCTTCGGGGACAGGGCGAGATACGAGCAGTACTTC	CASSFGDRARYEQYF
14	.	.	TRBV7-9	TRBJ2-2	TGTGCCAGCAGCTGGGACTCCTACACCGGGGAGCTGTTTTTT	CASSWDSYTGELFF
16	.	.	TRBV3-1/TRBV3-2	TRBJ1-2	TGTGCCAGCAGCCAAGAGTGGGCGGGCCCCGAAGGTGGCTACACCTTC	CASSQEWAGPEGGYTF
12	.	.	TRBV30	TRBJ2-3	TGTGCCTGGACAGTTCAGCGGGATACGCAGTATTTT	CAWTVQRDTQYF
13	.	.	TRBV7-9	TRBJ2-4	TGTGCCAGCAGCTTAATGGAGGGACCTATTCAGTACTTC	CASSLMEGPIQYF
13	.	.	TRBV2	TRBJ1-6	TGTGCCAGCAGTGTCGGGGCCAATTCACCCCTCCACTTT	CASSVGANSPLHF
13	.	TRBD1	TRBV14	TRBJ1-5	TGTGCCGGCAGCCAGGGGGAAGGTCAGCCCCAGCATTTT	CAGSQGEGQPQHF
17	.	.	TRBV7-2	TRBJ2-1	TGTGCCAGCAGCTTAGGTCATTTCATTGGGCGCTCTAATGAGCAGTTCTTC	CASSLGHFIGRSNEQFF
17	.	TRBD2	TRBV7-2	TRBJ2-2	TGTGCCAGCAGCTCCACTAGCGGGGGGAAGAACACCGGGGAGCTGTTTTTT	CASSSTSGGKNTGELFF
16	.	TRBD1	TRBV18	TRBJ1-5	TGTGCCAGCTCCCCAGGACAGGGTAAAATGGATCAGCCCCAGCATTTT	CASSPGQGKMDQPQHF
12	.	TRBD1	TRBV5-1	TRBJ1-1	TGCGCCAGCAGCCCACAGGGGATGGGGGCTTTCTTT	CASSPQGMGAFF
15	.	TRBD1	TRBV18	TRBJ2-3	TGTGCCAGCTCACTGTCCCGGGACAGTGCTGATACGCAGTATTTT	CASSLSRDSADTQYF
12	.	.	TRBV28	TRBJ1-2	TGTGCCAGCAGTGAACAGAACTATGGCTACACCTTC	CASSEQNYGYTF
13	.	.	TRBV6-5	TRBJ1-4	TGTGCCAGCAGTTGGGGCGTTAATGAAAAACTGTTTTTT	CASSWGVNEKLFF
16	once	TRBD1	TRBV5-1	TRBJ1-4	TGCGCCAGCAGCTTGGCCTTCTCGACAGGGGATGAAAAACTGTTTTTT	CASSLAFSTGDEKLFF
14	.	.	TRBV6-5	TRBJ2-1	TGTGCCAGCAAGGGGCCGTCACCCTACAATGAGCAGTTCTTC	CASKGPSPYNEQFF
12	.	.	TRBV28	TRBJ2-2	TGTGCCAGCACCTGGGGCACCGGGGAGCTGTTTTTT	CASTWGTGELFF
15	.	.	TRBV6-6	TRBJ2-7	TGTGCCAGCAGTTACCCTGGTACAGCTACCTACGAGCAGTACTTC	CASSYPGTATYEQYF
13	.	.	TRBV6-5	TRBJ2-1	TGTGCCAGCAGTTTAGCTTCCTACAATGAGCAGTTCTTC	CASSLASYNEQFF
16	.	TRBD2	TRBV28	TRBJ2-1	TGTGCCAGCAGGTCTAGCGGGCCGAGCTCCTACAATGAGCAGTTCTTC	CASRSSGPSSYNEQFF
16	.	.	TRBV6-2/TRBV6-3	TRBJ2-3	TGTGCCAGCAGTTACCCAAAAGGACTGAACACAGATACGCAGTATTTT	CASSYPKGLNTDTQYF
16	once	TRBD2	TRBV15	TRBJ2-3	TGTGCCACCAGCAGTCCGGCTAGCGGGCAAGCAGATACGCAGTATTTT	CATSSPASGQADTQYF
14	.	TRBD1	TRBV19	TRBJ2-2	TGTGCCGGTAGCGACAGGGGAAGGACCGGGGAGCTGTTTTTT	CAGSDRGRTGELFF
13	.	TRBD1	TRBV27	TRBJ1-2	TGTGCCAGCAGTTTTACAGGGGGCTATGGCTACACCTTC	CASSFTGGYGYTF
16	.	.	TRBV3-1/TRBV3-2	TRBJ2-5	TGTGCCAGCAGCCAAGTTGCGAGGGGACTCCAAGAGACCCAGTACTTC	CASSQVARGLQETQYF
12	.	.	TRBV7-9	TRBJ1-2	TGTGCCAGCAGCTTAGGGGGCTATGGCTACACCTTC	CASSLGGYGYTF
12	.	.	TRBV28	TRBJ1-2	TGTGCCAGCAGTCGCGACACGTACGGCTACACCTTC	CASSRDTYGYTF
13	.	.	TRBV28	TRBJ1-6	TGTGCCAGCAGCCTAATGGGACCCTCGGACCTCCACTTT	CASSLMGPSDLHF